These 25 T cell receptor beta chains were sequenced from one sample in a study of cytomegalovirus exposure and HLA in healthy donors. The PCR ran on 60 Vbeta and 13 Jbeta primers. Assay: immunoSEQ multiplex PCR; the TCRdb copy retains only in-frame clones and omits some. The table shows over 150,000 clones, with over 70% occurring only once. What was sequenced was PBMCs. The receptors come from a woman in her 30s in good health and CMV-seropositive.

The chain links TRBV27 to TRBJ2-7; no clear D. The V gene's germline CDR1 is MNHEY and CDR2 SMNVEV (reference sequence). The CDR3 is 14 residues long. V was pared by 5 bases and J by 5 bases, with 16 bases between. The CDR3 loop is CASSPDFGLHEQYF. In nucleotides, the CDR3 is TGTGCCAGCAGTCCTGACTTCGGGTTACACGAGCAGTACTTC.

The chain has TRBV11-1 and TRBJ2-5; TRBD2 agrees at 8 bases. The V and J ends lost 4 bases and 1 base, in that order; junction bases with no gene match: 14. This CDR3 is 18 amino acids long. Germline values: CDR1 SGHAT, CDR2 FQDESV (reference sequence). The CDR3 region is CASSWNGLALSFQETQYF. DNA for the CDR3: TGTGCCAGCAGCTGGAACGGACTAGCTTTAAGTTTCCAAGAGACCCAGTACTTC.

The J gene is TRBJ1-5, the V gene TRBV5-1, with TRBD1 identical over 10 bases. The CDR3 contains 16 residues. The trim removed 5 bases at V and 7 bases at J, leaving 12 bases unmatched. CDR1 SGHRS and CDR2 YFSETQ come from the germline V gene. The CDR3 nucleotides read TGCGCCAGCAGGGCCGGGACAGGGGCCCCCGGGCAGCCCCAGCATTTT. Amino acid sequence: CASRAGTGAPGQPQHF.

J is TRBJ2-7 and V is TRBV4-2; 11 bases align to TRBD2. V shed 3 bases and J 0 bases; nucleotides not matched to a gene: 4. Germline CDR1 reads LGHNA; CDR2 reads YNFKEQ. This CDR3 has 16 residues. Here the CDR3 reads CASSQGLAEPSYEQYF. The CDR3 region has the DNA TGTGCCAGCAGCCAGGGACTAGCGGAGCCCTCCTACGAGCAGTACTTC.

The V call is TRBV28, the J call TRBJ1-2; 7 positions agree with TRBD1. The CDR3 runs 15 residues. The V and J ends lost 2 bases and 8 bases, in that order; junction bases with no gene match: 11. CDR1 and CDR2 from the germline V gene are MDHEN and SYDVKM. This CDR3 reads CASSLGGGRSGGYTF. The DNA of the CDR3 is TGTGCCAGCAGTTTAGGAGGGGGCAGATCTGGGGGCTACACCTTC.

The J gene is TRBJ1-1, the V gene TRBV6-1, with D tentatively TRBD1 (5 bases). The CDR3 length is 17 residues. Germline CDR1 is MNHNS and CDR2 is SASEGT. V gave up 4 bases and J gave up 5 bases, with 23 bases separating them. The CDR3 region is CASSGGGAGRQWTEAFF. The DNA for the CDR3 is TGTGCCAGCAGTGGTGGCGGGGCAGGGAGGCAGTGGACTGAAGCTTTCTTT.

J is TRBJ2-2 and V is TRBV7-9, with a possible D match to TRBD2 (5 bases). The CDR3 consists of 14 residues. The V and J ends lost 10 bases and 1 base respectively, with 13 bases between them. From germline, CDR1 is SEHNR and CDR2 FQNEAQ (reference sequence). The CDR3 DNA is TGTGCCATCCTTTTAAGCGGGAACACCGGGGAGCTGTTTTTT. This gives the protein CAILLSGNTGELFF.

This sequence joins TRBV28 and TRBJ2-1; TRBD2 agrees at 11 bases. The CDR3 sequence is 15 residues long. Germline lookup yields CDR1 MDHEN and CDR2 SYDVKM. The CDR3 region is CTIGVAGGPYNEQFF. CDR3 in DNA: TGTACGATCGGGGTAGCGGGAGGGCCCTACAATGAGCAGTTCTTC.

This clone was seen a few times. This chain connects TRBV6-1 to TRBJ1-1, with 10 positions matching TRBD1. Germline trimming cut 6 bases from V and 5 bases from J; bases unmatched to any gene: 6. CDR3 size: 14 residues. Germline V gene sequence: CDR1 MNHNS, CDR2 SASEGT. CDR3 amino acids: CASRMTGGLTEAFF. The CDR3 DNA reads as TGTGCCAGCAGGATGACAGGGGGCCTGACTGAAGCTTTCTTT.

The CDR3 DNA reads as TGTGCCAGCATCGTGGGAGGGGGGCTTGCCAATCAGCCCCAGCATTTT. It yields the protein CASIVGGGLANQPQHF. The gene calls are TRBV28 and TRBJ1-5; D is possibly TRBD1 (6 bases). Trimming cost V 7 bases and J 3 bases, with 19 bases left between them. Germline lookup yields CDR1 MDHEN and CDR2 SYDVKM. The CDR3 extends over 16 amino acids.

This clone has just one count. The chain has TRBV30 and TRBJ2-2; 12 bases map to TRBD2. The CDR3 runs 15 residues. V shed 4 bases and J 4 bases; nucleotides not matched to a gene: 4. Germline CDR1 GTSNPN, CDR2 SVGIG (reference sequence). The CDR3 region is CAWTRLAGVTGELFF. DNA of the CDR3: TGTGCCTGGACTCGACTAGCGGGAGTCACCGGGGAGCTGTTTTTT.

This chain links TRBV11-3 with TRBJ2-3; D is unclear. The germline gives CDR1 SGHNT, CDR2 YENEEA. Trimming took off 5 bases at V and 4 bases at J, with 13 bases between the two ends. The CDR3 contains 14 residues. The CDR3 DNA reads as TGTGCCAGCAGCGCGCTTGAAGAGGCAGATACGCAGTATTTT. Its protein product is CASSALEEADTQYF.

V and J are TRBV4-3 and TRBJ1-3; D possibly corresponds to TRBD1 (6 bases). The germline V gene has CDR1 LGHNA and CDR2 YSLEER. V was clipped by 8 bases and J by 4 bases, with 21 bases between them. This CDR3 region has 16 residues. The CDR3, as DNA: TGCGCCAGCCATAACCGGACCAGGGGTAAGGGAAACACCATATATTTT. Translating it yields CASHNRTRGKGNTIYF.

The chain uses TRBV4-3 and TRBJ2-7; no firm D call. Trimming left V 0 bases short and J 6 bases short, with 12 bases between. This CDR3 contains 14 residues. Germline V gene lookup returns CDR1 LGHNA and CDR2 YSLEER. The CDR3 region has the DNA TGCGCCAGCAGCCAAGACGGATCTGGAGCCGAGCAGTACTTC. Amino acids: CASSQDGSGAEQYF.

The gene calls are TRBV4-3 and TRBJ1-2; TRBD1 aligns across 8 bases. The CDR3 loop spans 15 amino acids. The V gene's germline CDR1 is LGHNA and CDR2 YSLEER. With 0 bases clipped from V and 4 bases from J, the junction kept 4 bases outside the gene matches. The CDR3 nucleotides are TGCGCCAGCAGCCAAGAGACAGGGGAGACCTATGGCTACACCTTC. Translating gives CASSQETGETYGYTF.

The chain links TRBV28 to TRBJ2-7; the D gene is possibly TRBD1 (6 bases). V was pared by 6 bases and J by 3 bases, with 15 bases between. This CDR3 is 14 amino acids long. Germline values: CDR1 MDHEN, CDR2 SYDVKM. The CDR3 nucleotides are TGTGCCAGCAGAACGCCGGGACACGACTACGAGCAGTACTTC. As protein: CASRTPGHDYEQYF.

The chain is built from TRBV6-4 and TRBJ1-2; 9 bases agree with TRBD1. Germline trimming cut 3 bases from V and 0 bases from J; bases unmatched to any gene: 5. CDR3 length: 16 amino acids. Germline lookup yields CDR1 MRHNA and CDR2 SNTAGT. The CDR3 nucleotides are TGTGCCAGCAGTGAAGGGACAGGGCCAGCTAACTATGGCTACACCTTC. Residues: CASSEGTGPANYGYTF.

This clone has a single count. V gene TRBV11-3 combines with J gene TRBJ2-2, with D perhaps matching TRBD2 (5 bases). V lost 7 bases, J lost 5 bases, and 17 bases lay in between. The CDR3 runs to 15 residues. The V gene's germline CDR1 is SGHNT and CDR2 YENEEA. This CDR3 reads CASIGELAGTGELFF. The CDR3 DNA sequence: TGTGCCAGCATCGGGGAGCTAGCAGGAACCGGGGAGCTGTTTTTT.

The V call is TRBV7-2, the J call TRBJ1-1, with 7 positions matching TRBD1. The CDR3 spans 14 residues. The V segment lost 0 bases and the J segment 4 bases; nucleotides outside the gene matches: 2. Germline CDR1 reads SGHTA; CDR2 reads FQGNSA. The CDR3 DNA reads TGTGCCAGCAGCTTAGCGAGGGGGCCCACTGAAGCTTTCTTT. Translation: CASSLARGPTEAFF.

The chain couples TRBV12-5 to TRBJ2-3; possibly TRBD2 for D (7 bases). V was shortened by 3 bases and J by 0 bases, with 13 bases between the two germline ends. The CDR3 spans 16 residues. Germline V gene sequence: CDR1 LGHNT, CDR2 FRNRAP. CDR3 nucleotide sequence: TGTGCTAGTGGTTTCGGGGGGCCCTCTAGCACAGATACGCAGTATTTT. Encoded protein: CASGFGGPSSTDTQYF.

The chain carries TRBV7-2 and TRBJ2-2, with 10 bases matching TRBD2. CDR1 and CDR2 from the germline V gene are SGHTA and FQGNSA. V shed 3 bases, J shed 1 base, and the junction held 5 bases outside the gene matches. This CDR3 contains 17 residues. The CDR3 DNA sequence: TGTGCCAGCAGCTTGTCTAGCGGGGGTGTGAACACCGGGGAGCTGTTTTTT. This encodes CASSLSSGGVNTGELFF.

This sequence joins TRBV9 and TRBJ1-1; no reliable D call. The germline V gene encodes CDR1 SGDLS and CDR2 YYNGEE. The CDR3 has 12 residues. V lost 3 bases and J 0 bases, leaving 3 bases between the germline ends. Written as DNA, the CDR3 is TGTGCCAGCAGCGCCATGAACACTGAAGCTTTCTTT. Protein product: CASSAMNTEAFF.

The chain couples TRBV7-2 to TRBJ2-7; 8 nucleotides agree with TRBD2. The CDR3 length is 16 residues. CDR1 and CDR2 from the germline V gene are SGHTA and FQGNSA. With 5 bases clipped from V and 0 bases from J, the junction kept 9 bases outside the gene matches. The CDR3: CASSPVPGLVSYEQYF. CDR3 in DNA: TGTGCCAGCAGCCCAGTCCCGGGACTAGTCTCCTACGAGCAGTACTTC.

J is TRBJ2-3 and V is TRBV28; 9 bases align to TRBD2. V shed 6 bases and J 6 bases; nucleotides not matched to a gene: 19. Germline V gene lookup returns CDR1 MDHEN and CDR2 SYDVKM. The CDR3 is 18 residues long. The CDR3 nucleotides are TGTGCCAGCAGGACCACTGGGGCGGGAGGGCTTCAGGAGGATACGCAGTATTTT. Amino acid sequence: CASRTTGAGGLQEDTQYF.

This sequence joins TRBV30 and TRBJ1-2; D may be TRBD1 (5 bases). The CDR3 is 13 amino acids. Germline lookup yields CDR1 GTSNPN and CDR2 SVGIG (reference sequence). V lost 3 bases and J 3 bases, leaving 11 bases between the germline ends. CDR3 in amino acids: CAWRTVEDYGYTF. CDR3 DNA: TGTGCCTGGAGGACAGTTGAGGACTATGGCTACACCTTC.